Given below is one T cell receptor beta chain in context. Its antigen is not identified. V was pared by 2 bases and J by 3 bases, with 7 bases between. The germline V gene has CDR1 SGHAT and CDR2 FQNNGV. The CDR3 totals 14 residues. Extraction and reverse transcription of RNA yielded cDNA as the sequencing template. Profiling relied on immunoSEQ multiplex PCR, and the TCRdb table lists in-frame clones only, not all of them. The table records about 140,000 clones, 86% of them present only once. This sample stems from a study of CD8+ T cells in alopecia areata. About the study: Tofacitinib treatment spanned 6 to 18 months, with 6 months off drug afterward. Notes on the study in general: The study also sequences resident alphabeta T cells of normal skin in scalp samples.

Described treatment: oral pan-JAK inhibitor, 5-10 mg twice daily. Both peripheral blood and punch biopsies of lesional scalp skin were obtained from patients who had alopecia areata. The genes are TRBV11-2 and TRBJ2-2; a weak D match, TRBD1 (6 bases). Sample: CD8+ T cells sorted from blood, taken at week 4, from a patient treated with tofacitinib. The receptor was isolated from a human donor with alopecia areata. The CDR3 nucleotides are TGTGCCAGCAGCTTAACAGGGTACACCGGGGAGCTGTTTTTT. The encoded protein is CASSLTGYTGELFF.